This T cell receptor beta chain was documented in a study of OX40 agonist ivuxolimab in advanced cancers. In the study overall: Dose-escalation subjects each had hepatocellular carcinoma, melanoma, renal cell or head and neck cancer. Among those enrolled, mean age was about 62 years (range 23 to 79) and approximately 80% were male. The study's findings and limits: Clonal expansion among partial responders at 0.1-3.0 mg/kg ranked near the lowest. Nonresponders, in some cases, also had low normalized T-cell clonal expansion.

Produced via immunoSEQ multiplex PCR; TCRdb's table is partial and in-frame only. The profile shows some 77,000 clones, 80% to 95% of them singletons. A word on this clone: The target antigen is unknown.

This CDR3 is 10 amino acids long. Germline assignment: CDR1 SSHAT and CDR2 FNYEAQ (reference sequence). The receptor's source is an adult with an advanced solid tumor such as melanoma, head and neck, liver or kidney cancer. The rearrangement uses TRBV7-7 and TRBJ2-1, with D hard to call. This specimen consisted of CD4+ or CD8+ T cells sorted from blood, obtained in a trial of the OX40 agonist ivuxolimab. The CDR3 here is CVKDYNEQFF. CDR3 DNA: TGTGTCAAGGACTACAATGAGCAGTTCTTC.